This T cell receptor beta chain was documented in a study of beta chain features in type 1 diabetes. Looking at the study overall: Taken together, all samples contributed 107,917,701 examined sorted cells. Study-level findings and limits: In type 1 diabetes patients, VDJ junctions had fewer insertions; deletions at these junctions were more frequent. These data did not resolve whether HLA type affects TCRB rearrangement.

Every bit of the isolated RNA underwent reverse transcription, so sequencing read expressed TCRB transcripts. The protocol was immunoSEQ multiplex PCR, while the TCRdb copy is restricted to in-frame clones and leaves out a portion. Here the sample spans approximately 140,000 clones, 9% to 10% being singletons. With regard to this clone: Its antigen is unknown.

The trim removed 10 bases at V and 8 bases at J, leaving 17 bases unmatched. The CDR3 sequence is 16 residues long. Germline V gene sequence: CDR1 SGHTA, CDR2 FQGNSA. The chain links TRBV7-2 to TRBJ2-1; 10 bases match TRBD2. The sample consisted of central memory CD4+ T cells from blood. This receptor was obtained from a woman in her thirties or forties in good health. The CDR3 DNA is TGTGCCACCACGGCGAATCGGCTAGCGGGGGTGGATGAGCAGTTCTTC. Its protein is CATTANRLAGVDEQFF.